This TCR beta chain was recorded in a study of blood T cell repertoires in COVID-19. Whole-study context: PBMCs, B-cell-depleted T cells, or T cells provided the cDNA or gDNA that made up the material.

From germline, CDR1 is SGHTA and CDR2 FQGNSA. The CDR3 is 13 amino acids. The V end lost 4 bases, the J end lost 1 base, and 5 bases lay between the germline ends. Recruitment covered fewer than 25 US areas and drew participants whose ages spanned about 18 to 100 years. A note on this clone: Other DNA sequences within the sample encode an identical CDR3.

The repertoire was sequenced with immunoSEQ multiplex PCR; TCRdb's copy has only in-frame clones and lacks some. The table lists some 400,000 clones, roughly 90% of them singletons, with about 1.7% in the top ten. The sequencing input was PBMCs or T cells enriched from blood (not recorded which). The clonotype originates from a woman younger than 45 who had recovered from COVID-19. The rearrangement links TRBV7-2 to TRBJ1-3; weak D call: TRBD1 (5 bases). The CDR3: CASSSGSGNTIYF. As DNA, the CDR3 is TGTGCCAGCAGCTCAGGGTCTGGAAACACCATATATTTT. Full variable domain (missing parts from reference TRBV7-2 and TRBJ1-3): GAGVSQSPSNKVTEKGKDVELRCDPISGHTALYWYRQSLGQGLEFLIYFQGNSAPDKSGLPSDRFSAERTGGSVSTLTIQRTQQEDSAVYLCASSSGSGNTIYFGEGSWLTVV.